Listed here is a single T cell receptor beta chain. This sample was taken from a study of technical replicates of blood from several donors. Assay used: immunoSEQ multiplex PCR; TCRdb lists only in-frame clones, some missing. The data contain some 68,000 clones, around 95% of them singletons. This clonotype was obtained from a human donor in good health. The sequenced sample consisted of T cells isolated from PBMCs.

In DNA form, the CDR3 reads TGCGCCAGCAGTGAGGGCGGACAGCCCCGGGGGAACACTGAAGCTTTCTTT. Protein sequence: CASSEGGQPRGNTEAFF. The rearrangement links TRBV10-1 to TRBJ1-1, with D perhaps TRBD1 (6 bases). CDR3 size: 17 residues. V was cut by 2 bases and J by 1 base, with 17 bases left in between. Germline V lookup: CDR1 WNHNN, CDR2 SYGVQD (reference sequence).